A selection of T cell receptor beta chains follows, all from one sample in a study of OX40 agonist ivuxolimab in advanced cancers. Profiled with immunoSEQ multiplex PCR; TCRdb holds only in-frame clones, not every one. Of 55,000 to 70,000 clones in the sample, more than 65% were seen once. The sequencing used CD4+ or CD8+ T cells sorted from blood, collected in a trial of the OX40 agonist ivuxolimab. These receptors all come from an adult with an advanced solid tumor such as melanoma, head and neck, liver or kidney cancer. CDR3s include the opening cysteine and the closing phenylalanine or tryptophan. A D gene is named only where the DNA matches it firmly. Size is stated for part of the rows, as once, few or many counts, or as a class when the clone is expanded.

size	D	J	V	DNA	CDR3
NA	NA	TRBJ2-1	TRBV9	TGTGCCAGCAGCGTCCGGGGTGCAGGATACAATGAGCAGTTCTTC	CASSVRGAGYNEQFF
once	NA	TRBJ2-2	TRBV28	TGTGCCAGCAGTTTATTACCGCGGGGGGAGCTGTTTTTT	CASSLLPRGELFF
NA	TRBD2	TRBJ2-7	TRBV6-5	TGTGCCAGCAGACCTAGCGGGGGCATCAACGAGCAGTACTTC	CASRPSGGINEQYF
few	NA	TRBJ1-6	TRBV7-6	TGTGCCAGCAGCTTAGAGTCTTACTCACCCCTCCACTTT	CASSLESYSPLHF
once	NA	TRBJ2-3	TRBV11-1	TGTGCCAGCAGCTCCAGGCAATGGGGGACAGATACGCAGTATTTT	CASSSRQWGTDTQYF
NA	NA	TRBJ1-6	TRBV19	TGTGCCAGTAGTTTTCCGAGGGGGGGCCTTAATTCACCCCTCCACTTT	CASSFPRGGLNSPLHF
NA	TRBD1	TRBJ1-2	TRBV18	TGTGCCAGCTCCCCAAGACAGGGAGGATTGAAGGGCTACACCTTC	CASSPRQGGLKGYTF
NA	NA	TRBJ2-3	TRBV6-1	TGTGCCAGCAGTGAAAGTCGGACAGATACGCAGTATTTT	CASSESRTDTQYF
NA	NA	TRBJ1-1	TRBV18	TGTGCCAGCTCACCCTCGGACGGGAACACTGAAGCTTTCTTT	CASSPSDGNTEAFF
NA	NA	TRBJ2-4	TRBV25-1	TGTGCCAGCAGTACCGGCAAAAACATTCAGTACTTC	CASSTGKNIQYF
NA	NA	TRBJ2-3	TRBV5-8	TGTGCCAGCAGCAACAGGGATTTGGCGCAGTATTTT	CASSNRDLAQYF
NA	NA	TRBJ1-5	TRBV19	TGTGCCAGTAGTATCTTCACAGGGTCTCCTGCCCTAAGCAATCAGCCCCAGCATTTT	CASSIFTGSPALSNQPQHF
few	TRBD2	TRBJ2-7	TRBV5-1	TGCGCCAGCAGCACCAGCGGACTAGCCGCCTACGAGCAGTACTTC	CASSTSGLAAYEQYF
NA	NA	TRBJ1-6	TRBV9	TGTGCCAGCAGCGTAGCTGCGGGACCGGGAAATTCACCCCTCCACTTT	CASSVAAGPGNSPLHF
NA	NA	TRBJ1-2	TRBV5-8	TGTGCCAGCAGCTTGCCGGGGGTTAACTATGGCTACACCTTC	CASSLPGVNYGYTF
NA	NA	TRBJ2-5	TRBV6-5	TGTGCCAGCTCCTTCCCGCGGACGGATCAAGAGACCCAGTACTTC	CASSFPRTDQETQYF
NA	NA	TRBJ2-3	TRBV6-6	TGTGCCAGTAGTTACGGGGGCTCAAACACAGATACGCAGTATTTT	CASSYGGSNTDTQYF
once	TRBD1	TRBJ1-4	TRBV12-5	TGTGCTAGTGGTCCAGGGACAGCCCATAATGAAAAACTGTTTTTT	CASGPGTAHNEKLFF
NA	TRBD1	TRBJ2-7	TRBV10-3	TGTGCCATCAGGTCGGACAGGGGCTACGAGCAGTACTTC	CAIRSDRGYEQYF
NA	NA	TRBJ1-4	TRBV5-1	TGCGCCAGCAGCTCCCAAGGGGCAACTAATGAAAAACTGTTTTTT	CASSSQGATNEKLFF
NA	NA	TRBJ2-5	TRBV5-1	TGCGCCAGCAGGGGGCTTACAAGTCAAGAGACCCAGTACTTC	CASRGLTSQETQYF
once	NA	TRBJ1-1	TRBV4-2	TGTGCCAGCAGCCAAGATCTAAATAAGGGGGGGCGGAATGAAGCTTTCTTT	CASSQDLNKGGRNEAFF
NA	TRBD1	TRBJ1-2	TRBV10-3	TGTGCCATCAGTGGTGGGACAGGGAAGGACTATGGCTACACCTTC	CAISGGTGKDYGYTF
NA	NA	TRBJ1-3	TRBV13	TGTGCCAGCAGCTCCTGGAACTCTGGAAACACCATATATTTT	CASSSWNSGNTIYF
NA	TRBD1	TRBJ2-3	TRBV14	TGTGCCAGCAGTGAGAGGGGGCGGCCCTCGATTCTGGCAGATACGCAGTATTTT	CASSERGRPSILADTQYF
NA	NA	TRBJ1-4	TRBV19	TGTGCCAGTAGTAAAAACGGGAATGAAAAACTGTTTTTT	CASSKNGNEKLFF
NA	TRBD1	TRBJ2-1	TRBV14	TGTGCCAGCAGCCAAGGGTGGGACAGCGTGAAAGATGAGCAGTTCTTC	CASSQGWDSVKDEQFF
NA	TRBD1	TRBJ1-4	TRBV2	TGTGCCAGCAGTCTACCCGGGACAGGTGGGAGAAAACTGTTTTTT	CASSLPGTGGRKLFF
NA	NA	TRBJ2-7	TRBV6-5	TGTGCCAGCAGCTCCCCCTACGAGCAGTACTTC	CASSSPYEQYF
NA	NA	TRBJ2-7	TRBV9	TGTGCCAGCAGCGTAACGGGACAAAACTCCTACGAGCAGTACTTC	CASSVTGQNSYEQYF
NA	TRBD1	TRBJ1-1	TRBV5-4	TGTGCCAGCAGCTTGGGGGGACAGGGGGGCAACACTGAAGCTTTCTTT	CASSLGGQGGNTEAFF
NA	TRBD2	TRBJ2-3	TRBV7-3	TGTGCCAGCAGCCCTAGCGGGGGAAGCACAGATACGCAGTATTTT	CASSPSGGSTDTQYF
NA	TRBD2	TRBJ2-3	TRBV6-6	TGTGCCAGCAGTGCTAGCGGGGGGGCCGATACGCAGTATTTT	CASSASGGADTQYF
NA	NA	TRBJ1-6	TRBV9	TGTGCCAGCAGCCCCGAGGTGGGGGGCTATAATTCACCCCTCCACTTT	CASSPEVGGYNSPLHF
NA	NA	TRBJ2-6	TRBV4-2	TGTGCCAGCAGCCAGGACTCTGGGGCCAACGTCCTGACTTTC	CASSQDSGANVLTF
NA	NA	TRBJ2-4	TRBV10-3	TGTGCCATCAGTGAGTTTGTAGCCCCAAACATTCAGTACTTC	CAISEFVAPNIQYF
once	NA	TRBJ2-5	TRBV7-7	TGTGCTAGCAGCTTAGATCAGAAAGAGACCCAGTACTTC	CASSLDQKETQYF
NA	NA	TRBJ1-5	TRBV5-8	TGTGCCAGCAGCCCGCCCAATCAGCCCCAGCATTTT	CASSPPNQPQHF
NA	NA	TRBJ2-1	TRBV4-3	TGCGCCAGAAGGAGGGAAGCCCCCAATGAGCAGTTCTTC	CARRREAPNEQFF
NA	NA	TRBJ2-2	TRBV14	TGTGCCAGCAGCCTCACAGGGTTTAGAACCGGGGAGCTGTTTTTT	CASSLTGFRTGELFF
NA	TRBD2	TRBJ2-1	TRBV5-1	TGCGCCAGCAGCTCAACTAGCGGGGCGAGGGGTGAGCAGTTCTTC	CASSSTSGARGEQFF
NA	NA	TRBJ2-1	TRBV7-6	TGTGCCAGCAGCTTAGCGAGGGGGGATGAGCAGTTCTTC	CASSLARGDEQFF
NA	NA	TRBJ1-5	TRBV23-1	TGCGCCAGCAGTCAATCGCCAGGGGCTAGCAATCAGCCCCAGCATTTT	CASSQSPGASNQPQHF